What follows are 24 T cell receptor beta chains derived from one specimen sequenced in a study of blood T cell repertoires in COVID-19. TCRdb's table, derived via immunoSEQ multiplex PCR, lists solely in-frame clones and lacks some. Among approximately 360,000 clones listed, 70% to 90% were seen once. The source material was PBMCs or T cells enriched from blood (not recorded which). The origin of the receptors is a man aged 35-49 years in a cohort exposed to, infected with or recovered from COVID-19 (not recorded which).

The chain couples TRBV3-1 (or the pseudogene TRBV3-2) to TRBJ2-1; 8 positions match TRBD2. Germline V lookup: CDR1 LGHDT, CDR2 YNNKEL (reference sequence). This CDR3 region has 16 residues. V gave up 0 bases and J gave up 2 bases; unmatched junction bases: 3. The CDR3 here is CASSQEALAAYNEQFF. Here the CDR3 DNA reads TGTGCCAGCAGCCAAGAGGCACTAGCGGCCTACAATGAGCAGTTCTTC.

This clone appeared once. V gene TRBV12-5 combines with J gene TRBJ2-7, with 10 positions matching TRBD1. This CDR3 region has 14 residues. Per germline, CDR1 LGHNT and CDR2 FRNRAP. Trimming at V came to 5 bases and at J to 7 bases, leaving 8 bases not matched to a gene. CDR3 DNA: TGTGCTAGTGGTCGACAGGGGGCAAAAGAGGAGCAGTACTTC. This codes for CASGRQGAKEEQYF.

The chain joins TRBV5-8 to TRBJ2-5; D call uncertain. Germline V gives CDR1 SGHTS, CDR2 YDEGEE. The CDR3 has 13 residues. V lost 2 bases and J 2 bases, leaving 7 bases between the germline ends. DNA for the CDR3: TGTGCCAGCAGCTTCCCAGGTCAAGAGACCCAGTACTTC. Protein product: CASSFPGQETQYF. Using reference TRBV5-8 and TRBJ2-5 for the parts outside the CDR3, the full variable domain is EAGVTQSPTHLIKTRGQQATLRCSPISGHTSVYWYQQALGLGLQFLLWYDEGEERNRGNFPPRFSGRQFPNYSSELNVNALELEDSALYLCASSFPGQETQYFGPGTRLLVL.

The chain uses TRBV9 and TRBJ2-7, with 11 nucleotides matching TRBD2. This CDR3 is built from 17 residues. The ends lost 3 bases at V and 1 base at J; junction bases unmatched: 9. Germline V lookup: CDR1 SGDLS, CDR2 YYNGEE. The CDR3 is CASSAGPGTSGSYEQYF. CDR3 DNA sequence: TGTGCCAGCAGCGCCGGACCCGGGACTAGCGGATCCTACGAGCAGTACTTC.

This clone was detected a few times. This chain connects TRBV5-4 to TRBJ2-2, with TRBD2 identical over 13 bases. The V gene end was trimmed by 3 bases and the J gene end by 7 bases; junction bases not matched to a gene: 6. The CDR3 loop spans 16 amino acids. Germline V gene sequence: CDR1 SGHNT, CDR2 YYREEE (reference sequence). This CDR3 is CASSSGLAGAGGELFF. DNA of the CDR3: TGTGCCAGCAGCTCCGGACTAGCGGGAGCGGGCGGGGAGCTGTTTTTT.

This clone turned up a few times. The chain is built from TRBV19 and TRBJ1-5, with 7 bases that match TRBD1. This CDR3 spans 15 amino acids. The V segment lost 8 bases and the J segment 3 bases; nucleotides outside the gene matches: 10. The germline CDR1 and CDR2 sequences are LNHDA and SQIVND (reference sequence). The CDR3 DNA reads as TGTGCCAGTCAGAGCGACAGGGTGGACAATCAGCCCCAGCATTTT. Amino acids: CASQSDRVDNQPQHF.

V gene TRBV28 combines with J gene TRBJ2-7; TRBD1 might be the D (5 bases). With 5 bases removed from V and 1 base from J, the gap between germline ends came to 12 bases. The CDR3 consists of 14 residues. CDR1 is MDHEN, CDR2 SYDVKM, per germline. CDR3 in DNA: TGTGCCAGCAGTACAAGGACACAATCCTACGAGCAGTACTTC. This codes for CASSTRTQSYEQYF.

V and J are TRBV6-5 and TRBJ1-5, with TRBD1 as a possible D gene (6 bases). The CDR3 has 15 residues. Germline lookup yields CDR1 MNHEY and CDR2 SVGAGI. V shed 6 bases and J shed 4 bases, with 16 bases lying between them. The CDR3 is CASSYTGQLNQPQHF. The CDR3 DNA is TGTGCCAGCAGCTACACCGGACAGTTAAATCAGCCCCAGCATTTT.

V and J are TRBV28 and TRBJ2-1; 12 bases map to TRBD2. CDR3 size: 15 residues. Germline V gene sequence: CDR1 MDHEN, CDR2 SYDVKM. J was trimmed by 9 bases and V by 5 bases; bases with no gene match: 8. CDR3 sequence: CASSPRLAGVAEQFF. CDR3 DNA: TGTGCCAGCAGTCCCCGACTAGCGGGAGTAGCTGAGCAGTTCTTC.

Comments on this clone: Additional DNA sequences in this sample encode the identical CDR3. The V call is TRBV25-1, the J call TRBJ1-5; the D gene is possibly TRBD1 (5 bases). Germline V CDR1 and CDR2: MGHDK, SYGVNS. This CDR3 is 14 amino acids long. Deletions cut 2 bases from V and 2 bases from J, with 7 bases between. The CDR3 DNA reads as TGTGCCAGCAGTGAAGGAGGGGGCAATCAGCCCCAGCATTTT. It yields the protein CASSEGGGNQPQHF.

V and J are TRBV5-4 and TRBJ1-1; D not certain. Germline V CDR1 and CDR2: SGHNT, YYREEE (reference sequence). The CDR3 is 14 amino acids. V dropped 10 bases and J dropped 5 bases, with 21 bases sitting between them. CDR3 bases: TGTGCCTACCGAGGGAAGGGCTCGATTACTGAAGCTTTCTTT. Translating it yields CAYRGKGSITEAFF.

Details on this clone: This sample also contains other DNA sequences that code for the same CDR3. The chain combines TRBV25-1 with TRBJ1-1; D gene ambiguous. Germline V CDR1 and CDR2: MGHDK, SYGVNS. This CDR3 is 14 amino acids long. Trimming took off 2 bases at V and 1 base at J, with 8 bases between the two ends. The CDR3 protein is CASSENRGNTEAFF. The CDR3 nucleotides are TGTGCCAGCAGTGAAAACCGGGGGAACACTGAAGCTTTCTTT. The full variable domain, completed using reference TRBV25-1 and TRBJ1-1, is EADIYQTPRYLVIGTGKKITLECSQTMGHDKMYWYQQDPGMELHLIHYSYGVNSTEKGDLSSESTVSRIRTEHFPLTLESARPSHTSQYLCASSENRGNTEAFFGQGTRLTVV.

This chain joins TRBV4-1 and TRBJ1-1; tentative D call: TRBD1 (5 bases). From germline, CDR1 is MGHRA and CDR2 YSYEKL. This CDR3 is built from 15 residues. Trimming stripped 0 bases from V and 5 bases from J, with 13 bases between. CDR3 residues: CASSQDPGRGTEAFF. CDR3 bases: TGCGCCAGCAGCCAAGATCCGGGGAGGGGAACTGAAGCTTTCTTT.

This clone was observed a few times. The V call is TRBV11-3, the J call TRBJ2-7; 7 bases agree with TRBD2. The J segment lost 3 bases and the V segment lost 8 bases, leaving 16 bases of the junction unmatched. The CDR3 contains 16 residues. Germline loops: CDR1 SGHNT, CDR2 YENEEA. DNA of the CDR3: TGTGCCAGCGTCCACGCGGGACTATCAAATTTCTACGAGCAGTACTTC. Translation gives CASVHAGLSNFYEQYF. Based on the CDR3 plus reference TRBV11-3 and TRBJ2-7, the full variable domain is EAGVVQSPRYKIIEKKQPVAFWCNPISGHNTLYWYLQNLGQGPELLIRYENEEAVDDSQLPKDRFSAERLKGVDSTLKIQPAELGDSAVYLCASVHAGLSNFYEQYFGPGTRLTVT.

This chain joins TRBV4-2 and TRBJ2-1; a possible D gene is TRBD2 (6 bases). Germline assignment: CDR1 LGHNA and CDR2 YNFKEQ. This CDR3 has 17 amino acids. Between the trimmed V and J ends, which lost 0 bases and 8 bases, there was a span of 20 bases. The CDR3 DNA reads TGTGCCAGCAGCCAAGAAAAGGTAGGAGGGGTATTAGATGAGCAGTTCTTC. Its protein product is CASSQEKVGGVLDEQFF.

This chain connects TRBV7-6 to TRBJ2-5, with 8 bases matching TRBD2. The V gene's germline CDR1 is SGHVS and CDR2 FNYEAQ. The ends lost 1 base at V and 4 bases at J; junction bases unmatched: 5. The CDR3 is 15 amino acids. CDR3 DNA: TGTGCCAGCAGCTTAGATTGGCTAGCGGGAGAGACCCAGTACTTC. Amino acid sequence: CASSLDWLAGETQYF.

V usage is TRBV6-4 and J usage is TRBJ2-2, with 11 positions matching TRBD2. The CDR3 extends over 15 amino acids. Per germline, CDR1 MRHNA and CDR2 SNTAGT. Trimming at V came to 7 bases and at J to 7 bases, leaving 8 bases not matched to a gene. Written as DNA, the CDR3 is TGTGCCAGCACTATAGCGGGAGGGGACGTCGGGGAGCTGTTTTTT. This codes for CASTIAGGDVGELFF.

In DNA form, the CDR3 reads TGTGCCATCAGGAAGGACAGGGGGGCCCTAAGCTACACCTTC. The encoded protein is CAIRKDRGALSYTF. The V and J genes are TRBV10-3 and TRBJ1-2, with 10 positions matching TRBD1. CDR1 ENHRY and CDR2 SYGVKD come from the germline V gene. With V trimmed by 6 bases and J by 9 bases, 10 bases remained unmatched. This CDR3 is 14 amino acids long.

V gene TRBV28 combines with J gene TRBJ1-4; D might be TRBD1 (6 bases). Trimming removed 6 bases from V and 1 base from J, with 12 bases in between. CDR3 length: 15 amino acids. Germline V lookup: CDR1 MDHEN, CDR2 SYDVKM. The CDR3 DNA sequence: TGTGCCAGCAGATTCCTCAGGGGAACTAATGAAAAACTGTTTTTT. Protein sequence: CASRFLRGTNEKLFF. The whole variable domain, filled in from reference TRBV28 and TRBJ1-4, reads DVKVTQSSRYLVKRTGEKVFLECVQDMDHENMFWYRQDPGLGLRLIYFSYDVKMKEKGDIPEGYSVSREKKERFSLILESASTNQTSMYLCASRFLRGTNEKLFFGSGTQLSVL.

V gene TRBV2 combines with J gene TRBJ2-7, with D uncertain. Germline CDR1 reads SNHLY; CDR2 reads FYNNEI. The CDR3 contains 12 residues. Trimming stripped 4 bases from V and 6 bases from J, with 10 bases between. The CDR3 sequence is CASSGVFGEQYF. CDR3 DNA sequence: TGTGCCAGCAGTGGTGTGTTCGGCGAGCAGTACTTC. Filled out from reference TRBV2 and TRBJ2-7, the complete variable domain reads EPEVTQTPSHQVTQMGQEVILRCVPISNHLYFYWYRQILGQKVEFLVSFYNNEISEKSEIFDDQFSVERPDGSNFTLKIRSTKLEDSAMYFCASSGVFGEQYFGPGTRLTVT.

A few counts support this clone. The rearrangement joins TRBV2 to TRBJ2-5; 9 bases are shared with TRBD1. Losses at the gene ends were 7 bases for V and 5 bases for J; bases not matched to a gene: 5. CDR3 length equals 13 residues. CDR1 and CDR2 from the germline V gene are SNHLY and FYNNEI. Here the CDR3 reads CASMDRGWETQYF. The CDR3 region has the DNA TGTGCCAGCATGGACAGGGGTTGGGAGACCCAGTACTTC.

The V gene is TRBV7-8, the J gene TRBJ2-1; 10 bases line up with TRBD2. Germline V gene lookup returns CDR1 SGHVS and CDR2 FQNEAQ. Losses at the gene ends were 2 bases for V and 3 bases for J; bases not matched to a gene: 1. The CDR3 runs to 15 residues. CDR3 loop: CASSLLAGVYNEQFF. The CDR3 DNA reads TGTGCCAGCAGCTTACTAGCGGGAGTCTACAATGAGCAGTTCTTC.

V and J are TRBV3-1 (or the pseudogene TRBV3-2) and TRBJ1-6; the D is unclear. Germline V gene lookup returns CDR1 LGHDT and CDR2 YNNKEL (reference sequence). V was cut by 8 bases and J by 7 bases, with 12 bases left in between. The CDR3 consists of 13 residues. CDR3 in DNA: TGTGCCAGCGCGCAAGTGCCGAATTCACCCCTCCACTTT. Amino acid sequence: CASAQVPNSPLHF.

The CDR3 region has the DNA TGTGCCTGGGCCCGAGGGACTAACTCTGGAAACACCATATATTTT. It codes for CAWARGTNSGNTIYF. V gene TRBV30 combines with J gene TRBJ1-3; D may be TRBD1 (5 bases). V was clipped by 5 bases and J by 0 bases, with 14 bases between them. Germline V gene lookup returns CDR1 GTSNPN and CDR2 SVGIG (reference sequence). The length of the CDR3 is 15 residues.